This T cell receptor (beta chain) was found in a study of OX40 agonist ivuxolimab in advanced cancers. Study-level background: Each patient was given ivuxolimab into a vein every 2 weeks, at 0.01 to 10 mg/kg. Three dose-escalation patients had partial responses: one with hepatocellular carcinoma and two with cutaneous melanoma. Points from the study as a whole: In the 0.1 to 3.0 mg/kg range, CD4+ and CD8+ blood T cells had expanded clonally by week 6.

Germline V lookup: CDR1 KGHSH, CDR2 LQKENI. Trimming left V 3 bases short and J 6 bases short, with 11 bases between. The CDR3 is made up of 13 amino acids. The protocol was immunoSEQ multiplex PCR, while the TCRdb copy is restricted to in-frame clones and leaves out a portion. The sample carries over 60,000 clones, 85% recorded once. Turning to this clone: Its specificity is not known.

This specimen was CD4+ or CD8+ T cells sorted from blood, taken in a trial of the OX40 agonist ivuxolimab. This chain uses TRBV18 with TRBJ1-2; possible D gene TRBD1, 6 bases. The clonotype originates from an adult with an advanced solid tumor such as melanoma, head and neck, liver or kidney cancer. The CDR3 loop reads CASSPQGIDGYTF. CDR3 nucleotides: TGTGCCAGCTCACCCCAGGGGATCGATGGCTACACCTTC.